Presented here are 14 T cell receptor beta chains from one specimen sequenced in a study of early T cells in non-severe SARS-CoV-2 infection. TCRdb reanalysed the 5' RACE reads using MiXCR and keeps one entry per CDR3 protein. The sample lists fewer than 120,000 distinct CDR3 sequences, 10% to 15% seen once, with around 3.7% in the top ten. Here the sequenced sample was whole blood, taken at baseline. These receptors originate from an adult who was a healthcare worker with PCR-confirmed SARS-CoV-2 infection or an uninfected control (not recorded which).

The V call is TRBV20-1, the J call TRBJ2-5, with TRBD2 matching over 7 bases. This CDR3 comprises 13 residues. The junction had 4 bases not matched to a gene; V was cut back by 3 bases and J by 3 bases. Germline V CDR1 and CDR2: DFQATT, SNEGSKA (reference sequence). CDR3 loop: CSASPGGKETQYF. The CDR3 nucleotides read TGCAGTGCTAGCCCCGGGGGGAAAGAGACCCAGTACTTC.

The chain has TRBV29-1 and TRBJ1-5; D perhaps matches TRBD1 (5 bases). Trimming removed 7 bases from V and 4 bases from J, with 14 bases in between. The CDR3 totals 13 residues. Germline V gene data show CDR1 as SQVTM and CDR2 as ANQGSEA. CDR3 residues: CSASIRENQPQHF. The CDR3 DNA reads TGCAGCGCCAGCATCAGGGAAAATCAGCCCCAGCATTTT.

This clonotype was counted between two and nine times. This sequence joins TRBV6-5 and TRBJ2-3; 10 bases align to TRBD2. V gave up 6 bases and J gave up 2 bases; unmatched junction bases: 8. Germline CDR1 is MNHEY and CDR2 is SVGAGI. CDR3 length: 16 residues. CDR3 amino acids: CASRTGTSAYTDTQYF. DNA of the CDR3: TGTGCCAGCAGGACCGGGACTAGCGCGTACACAGATACGCAGTATTTT.

The table lists this clonotype with many counts. The chain recombines TRBV5-1 with TRBJ1-1; D remains ambiguous. CDR1 is SGHRS and CDR2 is YFSETQ in the germline V gene. Trimming removed 3 bases from V and 3 bases from J, with 12 bases in between. The CDR3 runs to 14 residues. Written as DNA, the CDR3 is TGCGCCAGCAGCTCTACTCCAGGCGACACTGAAGCTTTCTTT. Protein: CASSSTPGDTEAFF. Based on the CDR3 plus reference TRBV5-1 and TRBJ1-1, the full variable domain is KAGVTQTPRYLIKTRGQQVTLSCSPISGHRSVSWYQQTPGQGLQFLFEYFSETQRNKGNFPGRFSGRQFSNSRSEMNVSTLELGDSALYLCASSSTPGDTEAFFGQGTRLTVV.

This clonotype occurred a few times. The J gene is TRBJ2-3, the V gene TRBV6-5; 8 bases fit TRBD2. The CDR3 extends over 15 amino acids. Germline assignment: CDR1 MNHEY and CDR2 SVGAGI. V trimming: 5 bases; J trimming: 2 bases; junction bases outside the gene matches: 6. The CDR3 bases are TGTGCCAGCAGTCCCCGACTAGCGACCACAGATACGCAGTATTTT. Its translation: CASSPRLATTDTQYF.

The rearrangement links TRBV20-1 to TRBJ2-7; TRBD1 matches at 9 bases. Germline V gene sequence: CDR1 DFQATT, CDR2 SNEGSKA (reference sequence). The CDR3 has 14 amino acids. Trimming at V came to 2 bases and at J to 4 bases, leaving 6 bases not matched to a gene. CDR3 DNA sequence: TGCAGTGCTAGAACCCCGACAGGGGGATACGAGCAGTACTTC. It yields the protein CSARTPTGGYEQYF.

The J gene is TRBJ2-3, the V gene TRBV5-1, with D unresolved. Trimming took 1 base from V and 1 from J, leaving 13 bases between them. The CDR3 runs to 16 residues. Germline CDR1 SGHRS, CDR2 YFSETQ. CDR3 DNA: TGCGCCAGCAGCTTGTACCGAGCGACGGGCACAGATACGCAGTATTTT. Amino acid sequence: CASSLYRATGTDTQYF.

This clonotype was counted ten times or more. The chain has TRBV20-1 and TRBJ1-2, with a possible D match to TRBD1 (5 bases). Trimming took off 0 bases at V and 7 bases at J, with 15 bases between the two ends. Germline loops: CDR1 DFQATT, CDR2 SNEGSKA (reference sequence). There are 14 residues in the CDR3. CDR3 sequence: CSAREPRDLSGYTF. CDR3 sequence (DNA): TGCAGTGCTAGAGAACCCCGGGACTTAAGTGGCTACACCTTC.

This clonotype was detected ten times or more. The V call is TRBV24-1, the J call TRBJ2-7; 13 positions match TRBD2. The V gene end was trimmed by 4 bases and the J gene end by 2 bases; junction bases not matched to a gene: 4. This CDR3 comprises 16 residues. Looked up from germline, CDR1 is KGHDR and CDR2 is SFDVKD. The CDR3 sequence is CATSEGTSGATYEQYF. The DNA of the CDR3 is TGTGCCACCAGTGAGGGGACTAGCGGGGCCACCTACGAGCAGTACTTC.

About this clonotype itself: This CDR3 is missing its conserved last phenylalanine or tryptophan, likely due to a read error. The chain carries TRBV27 and TRBJ2-1; no definite D call. Trimming shortened V by 5 bases and J by 3 bases, and 11 bases separated the two germline ends. The CDR3 has 14 amino acids. CDR1 is MNHEY and CDR2 is SMNVEV in the germline V gene (reference sequence). The CDR3 reads CASSDHSRYNEQFL. The CDR3 bases are TGTGCCAGCAGTGATCACAGCCGCTACAATGAGCAGTTCCTC.

The gene calls are TRBV20-1 and TRBJ1-2; D unresolved. The germline gives CDR1 DFQATT, CDR2 SNEGSKA (reference sequence). The V end lost 5 bases, the J end lost 8 bases, and 18 bases lay between the germline ends. The CDR3 is 13 residues long. The CDR3 coding sequence is TGCAGTGCTCCGCGCCATGGGTTGGACGGCTACACCTTC. Translation: CSAPRHGLDGYTF.

The V and J genes are TRBV12-3 or TRBV12-4 and TRBJ2-4; 10 positions match TRBD2. The CDR3 runs to 18 residues. Trimming took 6 bases from V and 0 from J; bases not matched to a gene: 11. The CDR3, as DNA: TGTGCCAGCAGCAAGCGGGAGGGCCGCGGCCGAGCCAAAAACATTCAGTACTTC. Its translation: CASSKREGRGRAKNIQYF.

This clonotype was seen many times. The chain links TRBV7-9 to TRBJ1-6, with D perhaps matching TRBD1 (6 bases). Germline CDR1 is SEHNR and CDR2 is FQNEAQ (reference sequence). The ends were cut back, 3 bases at V and 2 bases at J, with 8 bases in the middle. CDR3 length equals 15 residues. The CDR3 reads CASSFGDTYNSPLHF. The CDR3 DNA reads as TGTGCCAGCAGCTTCGGGGACACCTATAATTCACCCCTCCACTTT. The whole variable domain, filled in from reference TRBV7-9 and TRBJ1-6, reads DTGVSQNPRHKITKRGQNVTFRCDPISEHNRLYWYRQTLGQGPEFLTYFQNEAQLEKSRLLSDRFSAERPKGSFSTLEIQRTEQGDSAMYLCASSFGDTYNSPLHFGNGTRLTVT.

This clonotype has a handful of counts. The CDR3 coding sequence is TGTGCCAGCAGCCAAGATCCGGGGAGCCTTGAAGCTTTCTTT. Translating it yields CASSQDPGSLEAFF. The J gene is TRBJ1-1, the V gene TRBV3-1; D gene uncertain. Per germline, CDR1 LGHDT and CDR2 YNNKEL (reference sequence). CDR3 length: 14 amino acids. The V gene lost 0 bases and the J gene lost 7 bases, with 12 bases spanning the gap.